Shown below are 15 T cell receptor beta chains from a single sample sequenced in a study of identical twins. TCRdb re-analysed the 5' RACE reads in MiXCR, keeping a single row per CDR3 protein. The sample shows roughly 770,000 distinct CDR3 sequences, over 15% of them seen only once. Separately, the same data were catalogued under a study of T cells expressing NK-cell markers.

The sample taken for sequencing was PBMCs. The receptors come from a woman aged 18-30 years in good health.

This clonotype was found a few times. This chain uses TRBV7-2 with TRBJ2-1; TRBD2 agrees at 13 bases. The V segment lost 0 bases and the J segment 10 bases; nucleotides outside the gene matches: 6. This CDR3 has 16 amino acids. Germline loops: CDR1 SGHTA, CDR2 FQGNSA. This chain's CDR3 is CASSLARTSGRGEQFF. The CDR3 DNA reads TGTGCCAGCAGCTTAGCCCGGACTAGCGGGAGAGGGGAGCAGTTCTTC.

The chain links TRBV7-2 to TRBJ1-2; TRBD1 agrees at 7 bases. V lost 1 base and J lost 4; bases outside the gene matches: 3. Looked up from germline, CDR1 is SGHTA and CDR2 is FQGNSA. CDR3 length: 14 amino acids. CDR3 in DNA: TGTGCCAGCAGCTTAGACTGGGACAGCTATGGCTACACCTTC. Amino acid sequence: CASSLDWDSYGYTF.

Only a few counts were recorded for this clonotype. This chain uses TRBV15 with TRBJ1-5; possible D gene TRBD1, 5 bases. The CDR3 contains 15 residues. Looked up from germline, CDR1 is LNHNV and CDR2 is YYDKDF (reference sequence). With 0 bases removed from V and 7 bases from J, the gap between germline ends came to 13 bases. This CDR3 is CATSRDRGSRQPQHF. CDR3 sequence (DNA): TGTGCCACCAGCAGAGACCGGGGGTCCAGGCAGCCCCAGCATTTT.

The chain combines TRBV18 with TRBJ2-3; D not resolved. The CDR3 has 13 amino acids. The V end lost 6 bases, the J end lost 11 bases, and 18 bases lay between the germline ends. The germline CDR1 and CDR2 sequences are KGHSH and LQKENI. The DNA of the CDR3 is TGTGCCAGCTCCTCCCCCGGAAAAGAAAAGCAGTATTTT. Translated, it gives CASSSPGKEKQYF.

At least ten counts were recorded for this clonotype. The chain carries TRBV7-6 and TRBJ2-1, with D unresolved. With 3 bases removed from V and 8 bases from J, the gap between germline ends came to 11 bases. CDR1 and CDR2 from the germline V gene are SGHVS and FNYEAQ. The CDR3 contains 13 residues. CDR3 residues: CASSFYPGDEQFF. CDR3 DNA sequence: TGTGCCAGCAGCTTTTACCCTGGGGATGAGCAGTTCTTC.

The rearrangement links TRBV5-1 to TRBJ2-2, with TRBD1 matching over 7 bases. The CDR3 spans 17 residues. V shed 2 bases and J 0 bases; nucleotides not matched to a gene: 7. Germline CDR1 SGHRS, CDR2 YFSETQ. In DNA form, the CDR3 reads TGCGCCAGCAGCTTAACCGGGACAGCCGCGAACACCGGGGAGCTGTTTTTT. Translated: CASSLTGTAANTGELFF.

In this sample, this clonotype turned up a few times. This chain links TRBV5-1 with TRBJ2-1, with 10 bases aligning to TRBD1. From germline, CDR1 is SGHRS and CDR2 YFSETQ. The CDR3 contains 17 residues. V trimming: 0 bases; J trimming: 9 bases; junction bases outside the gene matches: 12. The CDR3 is CASSLGLGQGTESEQFF. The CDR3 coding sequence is TGCGCCAGCAGCTTGGGGTTGGGACAGGGGACGGAGAGTGAGCAGTTCTTC.

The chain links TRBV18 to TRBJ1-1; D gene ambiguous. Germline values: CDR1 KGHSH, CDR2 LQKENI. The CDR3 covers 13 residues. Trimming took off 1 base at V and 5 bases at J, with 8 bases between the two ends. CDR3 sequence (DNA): TGTGCCAGCTCACCACGGACGGGGACTGAAGCTTTCTTT. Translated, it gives CASSPRTGTEAFF.

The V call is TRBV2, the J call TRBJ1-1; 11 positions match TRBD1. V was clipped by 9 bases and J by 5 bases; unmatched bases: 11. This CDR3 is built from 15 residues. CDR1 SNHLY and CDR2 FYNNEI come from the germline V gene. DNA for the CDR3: TGTGCCAGTGAGGAAGGGGACAGGGGGTTTACTGAAGCTTTCTTT. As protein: CASEEGDRGFTEAFF.

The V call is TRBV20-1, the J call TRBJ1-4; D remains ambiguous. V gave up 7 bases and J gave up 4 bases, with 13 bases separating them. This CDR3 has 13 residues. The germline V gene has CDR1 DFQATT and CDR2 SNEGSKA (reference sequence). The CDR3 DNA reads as TGCAGTGGGCTCCACCGGAATAATGAAAAACTGTTTTTT. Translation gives CSGLHRNNEKLFF.

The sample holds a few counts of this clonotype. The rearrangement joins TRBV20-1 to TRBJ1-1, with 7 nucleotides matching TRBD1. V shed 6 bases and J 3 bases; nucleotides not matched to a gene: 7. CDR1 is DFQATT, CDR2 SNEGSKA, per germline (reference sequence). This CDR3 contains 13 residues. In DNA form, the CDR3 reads TGCAGTGCCCCGGGGCAGGGGGACACTGAAGCTTTCTTT. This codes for CSAPGQGDTEAFF.

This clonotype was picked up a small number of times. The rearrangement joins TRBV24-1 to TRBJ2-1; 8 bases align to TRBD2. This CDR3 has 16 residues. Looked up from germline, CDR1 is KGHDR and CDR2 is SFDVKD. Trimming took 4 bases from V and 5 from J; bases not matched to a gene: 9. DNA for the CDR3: TGTGCCACCAGTGACCCGAGCAGCGGGAGCCACAATGAGCAGTTCTTC. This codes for CATSDPSSGSHNEQFF.

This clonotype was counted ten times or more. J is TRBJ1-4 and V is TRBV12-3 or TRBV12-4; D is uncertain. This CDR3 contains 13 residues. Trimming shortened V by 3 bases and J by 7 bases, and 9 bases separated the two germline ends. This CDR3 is CASSFRLGEKLFF. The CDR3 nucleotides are TGTGCCAGCAGTTTCAGGCTAGGTGAAAAACTGTTTTTT.

The CDR3 is CASSLEGSGSPLHF. CDR3 DNA sequence: TGCGCCAGCAGCTTGGAGGGGTCGGGGTCACCCCTCCACTTT. The V call is TRBV5-1, the J call TRBJ1-6; D is perhaps TRBD1 (5 bases). Trimming cost V 0 bases and J 10 bases, with 11 bases left between them. CDR3 length: 14 residues. Germline CDR1 SGHRS, CDR2 YFSETQ.

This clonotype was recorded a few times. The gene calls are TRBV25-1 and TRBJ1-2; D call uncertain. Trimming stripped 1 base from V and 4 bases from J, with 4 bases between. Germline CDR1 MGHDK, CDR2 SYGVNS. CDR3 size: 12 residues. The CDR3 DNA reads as TGTGCCAGCAGTGAATTGACCTATGGCTACACCTTC. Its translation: CASSELTYGYTF.